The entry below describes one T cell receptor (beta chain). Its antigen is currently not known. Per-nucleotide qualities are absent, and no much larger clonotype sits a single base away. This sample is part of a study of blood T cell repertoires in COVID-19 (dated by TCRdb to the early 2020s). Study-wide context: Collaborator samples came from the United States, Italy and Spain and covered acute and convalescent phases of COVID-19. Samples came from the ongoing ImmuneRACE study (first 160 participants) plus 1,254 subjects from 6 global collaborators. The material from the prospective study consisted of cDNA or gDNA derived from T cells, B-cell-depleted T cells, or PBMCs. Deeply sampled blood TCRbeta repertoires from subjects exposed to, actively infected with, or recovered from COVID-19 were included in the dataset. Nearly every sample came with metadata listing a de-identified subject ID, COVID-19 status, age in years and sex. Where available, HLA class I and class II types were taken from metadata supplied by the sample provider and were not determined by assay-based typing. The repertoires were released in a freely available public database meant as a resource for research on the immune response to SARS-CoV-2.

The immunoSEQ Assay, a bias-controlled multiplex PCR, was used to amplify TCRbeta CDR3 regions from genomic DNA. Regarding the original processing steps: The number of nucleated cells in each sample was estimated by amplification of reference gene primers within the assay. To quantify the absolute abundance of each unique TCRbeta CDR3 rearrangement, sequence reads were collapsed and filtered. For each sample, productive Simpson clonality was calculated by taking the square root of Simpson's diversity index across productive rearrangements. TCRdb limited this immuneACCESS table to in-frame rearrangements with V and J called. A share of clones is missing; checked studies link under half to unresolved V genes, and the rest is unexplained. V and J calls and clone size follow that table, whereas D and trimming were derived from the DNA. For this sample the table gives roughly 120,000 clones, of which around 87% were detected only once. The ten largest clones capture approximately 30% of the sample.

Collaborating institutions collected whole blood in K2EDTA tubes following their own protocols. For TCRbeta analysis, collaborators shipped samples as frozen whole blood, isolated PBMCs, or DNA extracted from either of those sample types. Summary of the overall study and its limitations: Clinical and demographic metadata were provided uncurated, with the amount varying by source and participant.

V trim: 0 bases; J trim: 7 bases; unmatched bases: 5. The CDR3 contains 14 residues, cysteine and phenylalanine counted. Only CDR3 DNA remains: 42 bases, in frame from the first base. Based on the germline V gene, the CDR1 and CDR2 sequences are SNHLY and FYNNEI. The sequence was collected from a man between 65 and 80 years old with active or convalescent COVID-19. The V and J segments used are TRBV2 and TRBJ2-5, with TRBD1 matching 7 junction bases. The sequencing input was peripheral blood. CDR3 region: CASSEAHRGRTQYF. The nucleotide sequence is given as TGTGCCAGCAGTGAAGCGCACAGGGGCCGGACCCAGTACTTC.